Detailed here is one T cell receptor beta chain. Antigen unknown. This specimen comes from a study of cytomegalovirus exposure and HLA in healthy donors. Study-level results: Specificity for CMV antigens was confirmed in vitro for a few of the CMV-associated chains. A cluster of highly shared sequence variants was likely a sequencing artifact. Among donors in an Asian-associated ancestry cluster, a later analysis reportedly found fewer N-insertions than the roughly 730-donor mean.

Germline assignment: CDR1 WNHNN and CDR2 SYGVQD (reference sequence). This CDR3 comprises 19 residues. V lost 2 bases and J lost 0; bases outside the gene matches: 13. The study ran its PCR with 60 Vbeta and 13 Jbeta primers. The assay was immunoSEQ multiplex PCR, and TCRdb's table has in-frame clones only and misses some. The sample has over 40,000 clones; about 85% are singletons. The sequence came from a woman aged 40 to 50 in good health and CMV-seropositive. Material for sequencing was PBMCs. The J gene is TRBJ2-3, the V gene TRBV10-1; 8 bases map to TRBD2. The CDR3 DNA is TGCGCCAGCAGTGAGGGGCCCCCTACTAGCGGAATTAGCACAGATACGCAGTATTTT. Its protein product is CASSEGPPTSGISTDTQYF.